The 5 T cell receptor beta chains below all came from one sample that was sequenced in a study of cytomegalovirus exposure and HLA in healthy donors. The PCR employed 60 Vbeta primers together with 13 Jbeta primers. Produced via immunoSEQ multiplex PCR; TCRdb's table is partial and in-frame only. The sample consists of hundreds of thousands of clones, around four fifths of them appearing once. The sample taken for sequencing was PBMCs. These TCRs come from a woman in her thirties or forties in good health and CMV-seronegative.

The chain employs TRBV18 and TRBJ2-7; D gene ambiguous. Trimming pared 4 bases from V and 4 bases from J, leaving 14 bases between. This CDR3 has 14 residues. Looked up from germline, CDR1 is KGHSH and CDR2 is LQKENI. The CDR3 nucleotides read TGTGCCAGCTCACGACCGGGCCAGCAGTACGAGCAGTACTTC. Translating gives CASSRPGQQYEQYF. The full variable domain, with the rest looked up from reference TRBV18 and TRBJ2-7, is NAGVMQNPRHLVRRRGQEARLRCSPMKGHSHVYWYRQLPEEGLKFMVYLQKENIIDESGMPKERFSAEFPKEGPSILRIQQVVRGDSAAYFCASSRPGQQYEQYFGPGTRLTVT.

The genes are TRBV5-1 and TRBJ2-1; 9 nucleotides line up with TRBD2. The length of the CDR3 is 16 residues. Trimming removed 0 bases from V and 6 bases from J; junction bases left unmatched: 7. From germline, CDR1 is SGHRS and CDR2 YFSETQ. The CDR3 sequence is CASSLAPGGGANEQFF. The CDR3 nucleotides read TGCGCCAGCAGCTTGGCCCCCGGCGGGGGGGCCAATGAGCAGTTCTTC. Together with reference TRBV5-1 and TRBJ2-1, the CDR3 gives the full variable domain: KAGVTQTPRYLIKTRGQQVTLSCSPISGHRSVSWYQQTPGQGLQFLFEYFSETQRNKGNFPGRFSGRQFSNSRSEMNVSTLELGDSALYLCASSLAPGGGANEQFFGPGTRLTVL.

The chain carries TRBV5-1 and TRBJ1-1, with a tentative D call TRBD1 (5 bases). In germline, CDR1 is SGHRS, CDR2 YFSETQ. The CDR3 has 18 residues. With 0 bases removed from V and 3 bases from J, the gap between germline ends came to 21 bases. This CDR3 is CASSLAQGLKPADTEAFF. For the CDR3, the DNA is TGCGCCAGCAGCTTGGCCCAGGGACTAAAACCCGCGGACACTGAAGCTTTCTTT.

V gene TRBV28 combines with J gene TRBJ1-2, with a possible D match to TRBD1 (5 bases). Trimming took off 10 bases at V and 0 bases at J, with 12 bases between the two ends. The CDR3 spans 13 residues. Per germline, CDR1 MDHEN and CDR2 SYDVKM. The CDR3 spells CATSGQTNYGYTF. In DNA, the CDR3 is TGTGCCACCTCAGGGCAGACTAACTATGGCTACACCTTC.

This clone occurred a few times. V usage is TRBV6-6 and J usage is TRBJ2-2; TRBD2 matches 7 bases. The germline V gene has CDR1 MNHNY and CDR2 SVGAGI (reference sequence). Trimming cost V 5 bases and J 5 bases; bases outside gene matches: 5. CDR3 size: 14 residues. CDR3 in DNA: TGTGCCAGCAGTAGGACTAGTAATACCGGGGAGCTGTTTTTT. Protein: CASSRTSNTGELFF.